Listed below are T cell receptor beta chains from one sample, sequenced in a study of cytomegalovirus exposure and HLA in healthy donors. The data were produced by immunoSEQ multiplex PCR, yet TCRdb's version contains in-frame clones alone and is incomplete. This sample has 200,000 to 300,000 clones; more than 85% occur once, and the top ten carry more than 10%. Sequencing was performed on PBMCs. Receptors originate from a man younger than 30 in good health and CMV-seropositive. Both conserved end residues are part of each CDR3. The order of the fields is D gene, V gene, J gene, clone size, CDR3 length, CDR3 DNA, CDR3 protein. A D gene is named only where the DNA matches it firmly. Size is stated for part of the rows, as once, few or many counts, or as a class when the clone is expanded.

d_gene: TRBD2; v_gene: TRBV18; j_gene: TRBJ2-2; abundance: -; len: 14; CDR3nt: TGTGCCAGCTCACCCAACGGGGGGACCGGGGAGCTGTTTTTT; CDR3aa: CASSPNGGTGELFF
d_gene: -; v_gene: TRBV4-2; j_gene: TRBJ2-1; abundance: -; len: 14; CDR3nt: TGTGCCAGCAGCCAGGCCGACGCGGGCAATGAGCAGTTCTTC; CDR3aa: CASSQADAGNEQFF
d_gene: -; v_gene: TRBV19; j_gene: TRBJ1-2; abundance: -; len: 12; CDR3nt: TGTGCCAGTAGTATAGTGGGCTATGGCTACACCTTC; CDR3aa: CASSIVGYGYTF
d_gene: -; v_gene: TRBV30; j_gene: TRBJ2-2; abundance: -; len: 14; CDR3nt: TGTGCCTGGATGGGCATCTTGGGCACCGGGGAGCTGTTTTTT; CDR3aa: CAWMGILGTGELFF
d_gene: -; v_gene: TRBV28; j_gene: TRBJ1-2; abundance: -; len: 14; CDR3nt: TGTGCCAGCAGCGTTTCCTTCCGCTACTATGGCTACACCTTC; CDR3aa: CASSVSFRYYGYTF
d_gene: TRBD1; v_gene: TRBV27; j_gene: TRBJ2-3; abundance: -; len: 14; CDR3nt: TGTGCCAGCAGGCTAAGGGACAGTACAGATACGCAGTATTTT; CDR3aa: CASRLRDSTDTQYF
d_gene: TRBD2; v_gene: TRBV7-9; j_gene: TRBJ2-3; abundance: -; len: 17; CDR3nt: TGTGCCAGCAGCCATACAACGACTAGCGGATACACAGATACGCAGTATTTT; CDR3aa: CASSHTTTSGYTDTQYF
d_gene: -; v_gene: TRBV2; j_gene: TRBJ1-2; abundance: once; len: 14; CDR3nt: TGTGCCAGCAGTTTTCAGGCACAGGACTACGGCTACACCTTC; CDR3aa: CASSFQAQDYGYTF
d_gene: TRBD1; v_gene: TRBV5-1; j_gene: TRBJ2-3; abundance: -; len: 15; CDR3nt: TGCGCCAGCAGTGGGGAAGGGACAGGGGCAGATACGCAGTATTTT; CDR3aa: CASSGEGTGADTQYF
d_gene: -; v_gene: TRBV28; j_gene: TRBJ2-1; abundance: -; len: 14; CDR3nt: TGTGCCAGCAGTTTCATATTGGGGGACAATGAGCAGTTCTTC; CDR3aa: CASSFILGDNEQFF
d_gene: TRBD1; v_gene: TRBV6-5; j_gene: TRBJ2-7; abundance: -; len: 15; CDR3nt: TGTGCCAGCAGTTACGTCTGGACAGGGGAATACGAGCAGTACTTC; CDR3aa: CASSYVWTGEYEQYF
d_gene: -; v_gene: TRBV15; j_gene: TRBJ2-2; abundance: -; len: 14; CDR3nt: TGTGCCACCAGCTCCGCGGACCTTTACGGGGAGCTGTTTTTT; CDR3aa: CATSSADLYGELFF
d_gene: TRBD2; v_gene: TRBV29-1; j_gene: TRBJ2-3; abundance: -; len: 14; CDR3nt: TGCAGCGCGGCTAGCGGGAGAGCGACAGATACGCAGTATTTT; CDR3aa: CSAASGRATDTQYF
d_gene: TRBD2; v_gene: TRBV2; j_gene: TRBJ2-2; abundance: -; len: 14; CDR3nt: TGTGCCAGCGGGGGACTAGCGGTCGGCGGGGAGCTGTTTTTT; CDR3aa: CASGGLAVGGELFF
d_gene: -; v_gene: TRBV5-1; j_gene: TRBJ1-1; abundance: -; len: 13; CDR3nt: TGCGCCAGCAGCCCGGGGCTGAGAGAGGGAGCTTTCTTT; CDR3aa: CASSPGLREGAFF
d_gene: TRBD1; v_gene: TRBV6-5; j_gene: TRBJ2-5; abundance: -; len: 15; CDR3nt: TGTGCCAGCAGACCCTTCCGGACAGGGGCAGAGACCCAGTACTTC; CDR3aa: CASRPFRTGAETQYF
d_gene: -; v_gene: TRBV2; j_gene: TRBJ2-7; abundance: -; len: 12; CDR3nt: TGTGCCAGCAGTTGGAGCTCCTACGAGCAGTACTTC; CDR3aa: CASSWSSYEQYF
d_gene: -; v_gene: TRBV6-6; j_gene: TRBJ1-5; abundance: -; len: 14; CDR3nt: TGTGCCAGCAGTTACTCACAGGGTAATCAGCCCCAGCATTTT; CDR3aa: CASSYSQGNQPQHF
d_gene: TRBD1; v_gene: TRBV7-2; j_gene: TRBJ2-7; abundance: -; len: 14; CDR3nt: TGTGCCAGCAGCTCTCGGACAGGGACGGGGGAGCAGTACTTC; CDR3aa: CASSSRTGTGEQYF
d_gene: -; v_gene: TRBV5-4; j_gene: TRBJ2-7; abundance: once; len: 15; CDR3nt: TGTGCCAGCAGTCTTCTTTATGCAGGAACCTACGAGCAGTACTTC; CDR3aa: CASSLLYAGTYEQYF
d_gene: TRBD2; v_gene: TRBV6-5; j_gene: TRBJ2-1; abundance: -; len: 16; CDR3nt: TGTGCCAGCAGTTGGACGCTAGCGGGAGGGGCGGATGAGCAGTTCTTC; CDR3aa: CASSWTLAGGADEQFF
d_gene: -; v_gene: TRBV15; j_gene: TRBJ1-4; abundance: -; len: 15; CDR3nt: TGTGCCACCAGCAGAGGCCCTGCAACTAATGAAAAACTGTTTTTT; CDR3aa: CATSRGPATNEKLFF
d_gene: TRBD2; v_gene: TRBV9; j_gene: TRBJ2-2; abundance: few; len: 16; CDR3nt: TGTGCCAGCAGTCGGACTAGCGGGATGAACACCGGGGAGCTGTTTTTT; CDR3aa: CASSRTSGMNTGELFF
d_gene: -; v_gene: TRBV6-6; j_gene: TRBJ2-7; abundance: -; len: 13; CDR3nt: TGTGCCAGCAGTTACATGACAGCCTACGAGCAGTACTTC; CDR3aa: CASSYMTAYEQYF
d_gene: -; v_gene: TRBV10-1; j_gene: TRBJ2-7; abundance: -; len: 15; CDR3nt: TGCGCCAGCAGTGAGTCATCCAGGGGGGTTTACGAGCAGTACTTC; CDR3aa: CASSESSRGVYEQYF
d_gene: -; v_gene: TRBV6-5; j_gene: TRBJ2-7; abundance: -; len: 11; CDR3nt: TGTGCCAGCGACAGTATCTACGAGCAGTACTTC; CDR3aa: CASDSIYEQYF
d_gene: -; v_gene: TRBV27; j_gene: TRBJ2-1; abundance: -; len: 14; CDR3nt: TGTGCCAGCAGAGAGACCGGGGCCGGCAATGAGCAGTTCTTC; CDR3aa: CASRETGAGNEQFF
d_gene: TRBD1; v_gene: TRBV10-3; j_gene: TRBJ1-2; abundance: -; len: 13; CDR3nt: TGTGCCATCAGTGCGGACAGGGATGGAGGCTACACCTTC; CDR3aa: CAISADRDGGYTF
d_gene: -; v_gene: TRBV19; j_gene: TRBJ2-1; abundance: -; len: 12; CDR3nt: TGTGCCAGTAGTAAGGACAACGATGAGCAGTTCTTC; CDR3aa: CASSKDNDEQFF
d_gene: TRBD2; v_gene: TRBV4-3; j_gene: TRBJ2-1; abundance: -; len: 17; CDR3nt: TGCGCCAGCAGCCAAGATCTGAGCGGGAATTTTTACAATGAGCAGTTCTTC; CDR3aa: CASSQDLSGNFYNEQFF
d_gene: -; v_gene: TRBV9; j_gene: TRBJ2-6; abundance: -; len: 15; CDR3nt: TGTGCCAGCAGCCCCAGCCCGGGAAGGGCCAACGTCCTGACTTTC; CDR3aa: CASSPSPGRANVLTF
d_gene: -; v_gene: TRBV6-5; j_gene: TRBJ2-7; abundance: -; len: 15; CDR3nt: TGTGCCAGCAGTTACAGTTTGGGGGAAGGGGGCGAGCAGTACTTC; CDR3aa: CASSYSLGEGGEQYF
d_gene: -; v_gene: TRBV4-2; j_gene: TRBJ2-1; abundance: few; len: 16; CDR3nt: TGTGCCAGCAGTCTAGGCGAGGAATTCGGTTACAATGAGCAGTTCTTC; CDR3aa: CASSLGEEFGYNEQFF
d_gene: -; v_gene: TRBV9; j_gene: TRBJ1-1; abundance: -; len: 17; CDR3nt: TGTGCCAGCAGCGTATCTTTACGTCTCGGGGTAGGCACTGAAGCTTTCTTT; CDR3aa: CASSVSLRLGVGTEAFF
d_gene: -; v_gene: TRBV21-1; j_gene: TRBJ1-1; abundance: -; len: 15; CDR3nt: TGTGCCAGCAGACAGGACAGCCTGATGAACACTGAAGCTTTCTTT; CDR3aa: CASRQDSLMNTEAFF
d_gene: TRBD1; v_gene: TRBV7-9; j_gene: TRBJ2-7; abundance: -; len: 12; CDR3nt: TGTGCCAGCAGCCTTAGGGGGCTCGAGCAGTACTTC; CDR3aa: CASSLRGLEQYF
d_gene: -; v_gene: TRBV6-5; j_gene: TRBJ2-7; abundance: -; len: 11; CDR3nt: TGTGCCAGCAGTTACTCGACCGAGCAGTACTTC; CDR3aa: CASSYSTEQYF
d_gene: -; v_gene: TRBV5-1; j_gene: TRBJ2-7; abundance: -; len: 16; CDR3nt: TGCGCCAGCAGCTTTTCCCAGGGAGCTTTCGGAGCCGAGCAGTACTTC; CDR3aa: CASSFSQGAFGAEQYF
d_gene: TRBD1; v_gene: TRBV11-3; j_gene: TRBJ2-2; abundance: -; len: 15; CDR3nt: TGTGCCAGCAGCAACCGGGACAGGAGAACCGGGGAGCTGTTTTTT; CDR3aa: CASSNRDRRTGELFF
d_gene: -; v_gene: TRBV30; j_gene: TRBJ1-5; abundance: -; len: 13; CDR3nt: TGTGCCTGGAGCGGGGAGGGAAATCAGCCCCAGCATTTT; CDR3aa: CAWSGEGNQPQHF
d_gene: -; v_gene: TRBV6-5; j_gene: TRBJ1-1; abundance: -; len: 14; CDR3nt: TGTGCCAGCAAAAGAAGGGCCGGGGACACTGAAGCTTTCTTT; CDR3aa: CASKRRAGDTEAFF
d_gene: TRBD1; v_gene: TRBV7-9; j_gene: TRBJ2-1; abundance: -; len: 16; CDR3nt: TGTGCCAGCAGACCCACGGACAGGGCGGACGGGAATGAGCAGTTCTTC; CDR3aa: CASRPTDRADGNEQFF
d_gene: TRBD1; v_gene: TRBV4-1; j_gene: TRBJ2-7; abundance: -; len: 15; CDR3nt: TGCGCCAGCAGCCTAGGACAGGGACCAACCTACGAGCAGTACTTC; CDR3aa: CASSLGQGPTYEQYF
d_gene: -; v_gene: TRBV7-2; j_gene: TRBJ2-7; abundance: -; len: 15; CDR3nt: TGTGCCAGCAGCTTAGCTGTCAGGGAACCCTACGAGCAGTACTTC; CDR3aa: CASSLAVREPYEQYF
d_gene: -; v_gene: TRBV20-1; j_gene: TRBJ2-7; abundance: -; len: 11; CDR3nt: TGCAGTGCTAGTTCGGGGAGGGAGCAGTACTTC; CDR3aa: CSASSGREQYF
d_gene: -; v_gene: TRBV9; j_gene: TRBJ2-2; abundance: -; len: 13; CDR3nt: TGTGCCAGCAGCGTAGTGGGGAACGGGGAGCTGTTTTTT; CDR3aa: CASSVVGNGELFF
d_gene: TRBD1; v_gene: TRBV4-2; j_gene: TRBJ2-1; abundance: -; len: 14; CDR3nt: TGTGCCAGCAGCCAACCGGGACAGGGAGGTGAGCAGTTCTTC; CDR3aa: CASSQPGQGGEQFF
d_gene: -; v_gene: TRBV28; j_gene: TRBJ1-2; abundance: -; len: 13; CDR3nt: TGTGCCAGCTCTCCCGGGGGGTTTTATGGCTACACCTTC; CDR3aa: CASSPGGFYGYTF
d_gene: TRBD1; v_gene: TRBV4-1; j_gene: TRBJ2-1; abundance: -; len: 15; CDR3nt: TGCGCCAGCAGCCAAGATCGACAGGGGTACAATGAGCAGTTCTTC; CDR3aa: CASSQDRQGYNEQFF
d_gene: TRBD2; v_gene: TRBV5-1; j_gene: TRBJ2-7; abundance: -; len: 18; CDR3nt: TGCGCCAGCAGCTTCCGGACTAGCGGGAAGGGGGGCTCCTACGAGCAGTACTTC; CDR3aa: CASSFRTSGKGGSYEQYF
d_gene: TRBD1; v_gene: TRBV2; j_gene: TRBJ2-3; abundance: -; len: 17; CDR3nt: TGTGCCAGCAGTATATTGAAACAGGGGCGGAGCACAGATACGCAGTATTTT; CDR3aa: CASSILKQGRSTDTQYF
d_gene: -; v_gene: TRBV2; j_gene: TRBJ2-2; abundance: -; len: 15; CDR3nt: TGTGCCAGCAGGACTCCCAGGGGAGGCACCGGGGAGCTGTTTTTT; CDR3aa: CASRTPRGGTGELFF
d_gene: TRBD1; v_gene: TRBV5-1; j_gene: TRBJ1-2; abundance: -; len: 15; CDR3nt: TGCGCCAGCAGCCCGACAGGGGTGGGGCCCTATGGCTACACCTTC; CDR3aa: CASSPTGVGPYGYTF
d_gene: -; v_gene: TRBV30; j_gene: TRBJ2-7; abundance: -; len: 20; CDR3nt: TGTGCCTGGAGTGTACCCCAGGGGCCCACTTATGGGGGAGATTCCTACGAGCAGTACTTC; CDR3aa: CAWSVPQGPTYGGDSYEQYF
d_gene: -; v_gene: TRBV30; j_gene: TRBJ1-2; abundance: -; len: 12; CDR3nt: TGTGCCTGGAGTCCAGGGAACTATGGCTACACCTTC; CDR3aa: CAWSPGNYGYTF
d_gene: -; v_gene: TRBV28; j_gene: TRBJ2-7; abundance: -; len: 11; CDR3nt: TGTGCCAGCATGGCCACCTACGAGCAGTACTTC; CDR3aa: CASMATYEQYF
d_gene: -; v_gene: TRBV7-6; j_gene: TRBJ2-1; abundance: -; len: 15; CDR3nt: TGTGCCAGCAGCTTTAGTCCAGGGTTCTACAATGAGCAGTTCTTC; CDR3aa: CASSFSPGFYNEQFF
d_gene: -; v_gene: TRBV4-2; j_gene: TRBJ2-7; abundance: -; len: 16; CDR3nt: TGTGCCAGCAGCCGGGCTTTGGATATTGAGGGCTACGAGCTGTACTTC; CDR3aa: CASSRALDIEGYELYF
d_gene: -; v_gene: TRBV29-1; j_gene: TRBJ1-2; abundance: -; len: 14; CDR3nt: TGCAGCGTTGGCGGGAGGGGAGCTAACTATGGCTACACCTTC; CDR3aa: CSVGGRGANYGYTF